Given below is one T cell receptor beta chain in context. Its specificity is unknown. The V and J ends lost 5 bases and 7 bases, in that order; junction bases with no gene match: 15. The CDR3 loop spans 18 amino acids. Germline assignment: CDR1 SEHNR and CDR2 FQNEAQ (reference sequence). Primers: 60 Vbeta forward and 13 Jbeta reverse. Here immunoSEQ multiplex PCR was the method, and the copy in TCRdb shows in-frame clones only, minus some. Seen here are 95,000 to 150,000 clones, roughly 82% observed once, and the top ten hold roughly 13%. These data come from a study of cytomegalovirus exposure and HLA in healthy donors. Whole-study findings and limits: Previously analyzed data showed that most TCR beta V segments were productive at a frequency of about 90% or about 30%.

The V call is TRBV7-9, the J call TRBJ2-1, with 12 bases lining up with TRBD2. Sequencing was done on a sample of PBMCs. This receptor was identified in a woman aged 40 to 49 in good health and CMV-seropositive. CDR3 bases: TGTGCCAGCAGCCTCAAATTAAGACTAGCGGGAGTGGTTAATGAGCAGTTCTTC. This codes for CASSLKLRLAGVVNEQFF.